These 23 T cell receptor beta chains originate from one sample sequenced in a study of CD8+ T cells in alopecia areata. The pooled cutaneous lymph node cells were sorted using several markers (CD4, CD8alpha, NKG2D, NKG2ACE and others). After isolation, RNA underwent reverse transcription to generate cDNA as the sequencing template. Profiling relied on immunoSEQ multiplex PCR, and the TCRdb table lists in-frame clones only, not all of them. This sample comprises about 19,000 clones, none seen once only. Specimen: CD8+ T cells sorted from a lymph node. The receptors were gathered from a C3H/HeJ mouse with alopecia areata. The mice in this strain carry MHC haplotype H2-k.

This clone is categorized as large. Germline and genes: mouse. Sequencing ends 4 residues short of the CDR3 end; the germline J gene provides the rest. This sequence joins TRBV13-1 and TRBJ2-1; 12 bases match TRBD2. After removal of 1 base from V and 4 bases from J, the junction contained 3 bases not matched to a gene. Germline CDR1 is NSHNY and CDR2 is SYGAGN. The CDR3 runs to 16 residues. The part of the CDR3 DNA that was read is TGTGCCAGCAGTGATAGGACTGGGGGGGAATATGCT. Protein sequence: CASSDRTGGEYA. The CDR3 as a whole reads CASSDRTGGEYAEQFF.

This clone was counted at least ten times. The genes are named according to mouse. The CDR3 end is not reached by the read, which stops 4 residues before it; the germline J gene fills it in. The rearrangement links TRBV13-3 to TRBJ2-7; D possibly corresponds to TRBD1 (6 bases). In germline, CDR1 is NNHDY, CDR2 SYVADS. V lost 2 bases, J lost 3 bases, and 9 bases lay in between. The CDR3 is made up of 13 amino acids. The CDR3 is CASSEGGGYEQYF. The sequenced part of the CDR3 DNA is TGTGCCAGCAGTGAGGGAGGGGGCTAT.

Regarding this clone: Genes and germline come from the mouse. The CDR3 end lies 4 residues beyond the end of the read and is filled in from the germline J gene. J is TRBJ2-7 and V is TRBV13-1; D call uncertain. Germline CDR1 and CDR2: NSHNY and SYGAGN. The CDR3 has 11 amino acids. This CDR3 is CASSDQYEQYF. The CDR3 DNA, read in part, is TGTGCCAGCAGTGACCAGTAT.

On this clone itself: All gene names here are mouse names. The read terminates 4 residues ahead of where the CDR3 ends, so the germline J gene completes it. This chain uses TRBV19 with TRBJ2-3, with 10 bases matching TRBD2. Per the germline V gene, CDR1 is FNHDT and CDR2 is SITEND (reference sequence). This CDR3 is built from 15 residues. The J segment lost 1 base and the V segment lost 3 bases, leaving 2 bases of the junction unmatched. CDR3 bases read: TGTGCCAGCAGTAGCTGGGGGGGCGGTGCAGAA. Amino acid sequence: CASSSWGGGAE. The full CDR3 reads CASSSWGGGAETLYF.

This clone showed up just a few times. The gene names here belong to mouse. Coverage ceases 4 residues before the CDR3 finishes, and the germline J gene fills in the end. The chain is built from TRBV1 and TRBJ2-5; 10 bases align to TRBD2. Unmatched junction bases numbered 5, after V lost 3 bases and J lost 2 bases. CDR3 size: 16 residues. Germline V gene lookup returns CDR1 NSQYPW and CDR2 LRSPGD (reference sequence). The chain's CDR3 is CTCSASLGGRQDTQYF. CDR3 DNA, as far as it was read: TGCACCTGCAGTGCGTCTCTGGGGGGGCGCCAAGAC.

There are a few counts of this clone. Gene names follow the mouse nomenclature. Read sequence stops 4 residues before the CDR3 end, and the germline J gene provides the missing end. This sequence joins TRBV16 and TRBJ1-1, with 7 bases matching TRBD1. The CDR3 runs to 12 residues. Germline V gene lookup returns CDR1 SGHSA and CDR2 FRNQAP. The CDR3 bases that were read are TGTGCAAGCAGCTTCGGGACAGCA. Translation: CASSFGTA. The entire CDR3 is CASSFGTAEVFF.

On this clone: Gene names denote mouse genes. The CDR3 end is not reached by the read, which stops 4 residues before it; the germline J gene fills it in. The chain is built from TRBV16 and TRBJ2-7, with 8 bases aligning to TRBD2. The CDR3 length is 17 residues. Looked up from germline, CDR1 is SGHSA and CDR2 is FRNQAP. After removal of 0 bases from V and 2 bases from J, the junction contained 9 bases not matched to a gene. Here the CDR3 reads CASSLDYWGMITYEQYF. CDR3 bases read: TGTGCAAGCAGCTTAGATTACTGGGGGATGATTACCTAT. The variable domain in full, completed from reference TRBV16 and TRBJ2-7, reads NAGVIQTPRHKVTGKGQEATLWCEPISGHSAVFWYRQTIVQGLEFLTYFRNQAPIDDSGMPKERFSAQMPNQSHSTLKIQSTQPQDSAVYLCASSLDYWGMITYEQYFGPGTRLTVL.

This clone has at least ten counts. Germline and genes: mouse. The read falls 4 residues short of the CDR3 end, and the missing part is taken from the germline J gene. The J gene is TRBJ2-3, the V gene TRBV13-3, with a tentative D call TRBD2 (7 bases). V was shortened by 3 bases and J by 3 bases, with 17 bases between the two germline ends. The CDR3 is 16 residues long. Germline V gives CDR1 NNHDY, CDR2 SYVADS. The covered CDR3 bases are TGTGCCAGCAGTGGTCTAGGGGGGCGTGCGGCAGAA. The encoded protein is CASSGLGGRAAE. The entire CDR3 reads CASSGLGGRAAETLYF.

Many counts were recorded for this clone. Gene names follow the mouse nomenclature. The read ends 4 residues shy of where the CDR3 ends; the end is completed using the germline J gene. The V gene is TRBV13-1, the J gene TRBJ1-4; D gene unclear. CDR3 length: 13 residues. Trimming removed 3 bases from V and 3 bases from J, with 6 bases in between. Germline assignment: CDR1 NSHNY and CDR2 SYGAGN. CDR3 region: CASSAQTNERLFF. The sequenced CDR3 bases are TGTGCCAGCAGTGCACAGACCAACGAA.

This clone was recorded many times. The gene symbols are mouse symbols. The read finishes 4 residues shy of the CDR3 end, and the germline J gene is used to complete it. This sequence joins TRBV13-3 and TRBJ2-5; 7 bases line up with TRBD2. The CDR3 length is 12 residues. The germline gives CDR1 NNHDY, CDR2 SYVADS. CDR3 residues: CASWGVGDTQYF. The sequenced CDR3 bases are TGTGCCAGCTGGGGGGTTGGAGAC. The full variable domain, with the rest looked up from reference TRBV13-3 and TRBJ2-5, is EAAVTQSPRSKVAVTGGKVTLSCHQTNNHDYMYWYRQDTGHGLRLIHYSYVADSTEKGDIPDGYKASRPSQENFSLILELASLSQTAVYFCASWGVGDTQYFGPGTRLLVL.

Points on this clone: The translated DNA and TCRdb's protein are not identical at residue 9; the protein here was translated from the DNA. Any gene name here is a mouse gene name. The read ends 3 residues early relative to the CDR3; the germline J gene fills the gap. The V gene is TRBV19, the J gene TRBJ1-6; D gene ambiguous. TRBJ1-6 is an ORF; its function is uncertain. Germline values: CDR1 FNHDT, CDR2 SITEND (reference sequence). V was trimmed by 2 bases and J by 7 bases, leaving 4 bases between them. CDR3 length equals 12 residues. The CDR3 loop reads CASSILNSPLYF. The CDR3 DNA, read in part, is TGTGCCAGCAGTATCCTAAATTCGCCC.

This clone is categorized as medium-sized. Genes and germline are mouse. CDR3 DNA, as far as it was read: TGTGCCAGCAACGACAGGGACTATGCT. The encoded protein is CASNDRDYA. The full CDR3 is CASNDRDYAEQFF. The rearrangement links TRBV13-3 to TRBJ2-1; 7 nucleotides line up with TRBD1. From the germline J gene comes the end of the CDR3, since the read stops 4 residues before it. Losses at the gene ends were 6 bases for V and 2 bases for J; bases not matched to a gene: 2. Germline values: CDR1 NNHDY, CDR2 SYVADS. The CDR3 runs to 13 residues.

This clone came up many times. Mouse gene names apply. The read stops 4 residues short of the end of the CDR3; the missing end is completed from the germline J gene. This rearrangement joins TRBV13-3 to TRBJ2-7, with 9 bases aligning to TRBD2. Looked up from germline, CDR1 is NNHDY and CDR2 is SYVADS. The length of the CDR3 is 15 residues. V dropped 1 base and J dropped 1; count of bases not matched to a gene: 3. The sequenced CDR3 bases are TGTGCCAGCAGTGATACTGGGGGGTTGTCCTAT. Its protein is CASSDTGGLSY. The whole CDR3 sequence is CASSDTGGLSYEQYF.

A few counts support this clone. Germline and genes: mouse. The read finishes 4 residues shy of the CDR3 end, and the germline J gene is used to complete it. The chain combines TRBV13-1 with TRBJ2-3; 9 bases match TRBD2. CDR3 length: 16 amino acids. V trimming: 3 bases; J trimming: 0 bases; junction bases outside the gene matches: 5. Germline loops: CDR1 NSHNY, CDR2 SYGAGN. CDR3 DNA, as far as it was read: TGTGCCAGCAGTGTCCGGACTGGGGCTAGTGCAGAA. Encoded protein: CASSVRTGASAE. The entire CDR3 protein is CASSVRTGASAETLYF.

In the case of this clone: Gene names and germline refer to mouse. The covered CDR3 bases are TGTGCTAGCAGTCTCCGGGACATCTATGCT. Its protein product is CASSLRDIYA. The CDR3, in full, reads CASSLRDIYAEQFF. V gene TRBV17 combines with J gene TRBJ2-1; the D gene is possibly TRBD1 (6 bases). Read coverage stops 4 residues before the CDR3 terminus; the germline J gene supplies the remainder. The CDR3 runs to 14 residues. CDR1 and CDR2 (germline): MNHDT, YYDKIL. Trimming took 5 bases from V and 3 from J, leaving 11 bases between them.

In this sample, this clone turned up many times. The genes and germline here are from mouse. The CDR3 end lies 4 residues beyond the end of the read and is filled in from the germline J gene. This sequence joins TRBV19 and TRBJ2-1, with 9 bases matching TRBD2. Germline CDR1 reads FNHDT; CDR2 reads SITEND (reference sequence). The CDR3 consists of 15 residues. V was pared by 2 bases and J by 5 bases, with 5 bases of the junction left unmatched. This CDR3 reads CASSIRWGGDAEQFF. The DNA read from the CDR3 is TGTGCCAGCAGTATCCGCTGGGGGGGGGATGCT.

Turning to this clone: Gene names and germline refer to mouse. The CDR3 end lies 4 residues beyond the end of the read and is filled in from the germline J gene. This rearrangement joins TRBV19 to TRBJ2-3, with TRBD2 matching over 11 bases. V shed 5 bases and J 0 bases; nucleotides not matched to a gene: 2. Per germline, CDR1 FNHDT and CDR2 SITEND (reference sequence). CDR3 length: 15 residues. CDR3 bases read: TGTGCCAGCAGGAGACTGGGGGGGAGTGCAGAA. This sequence encodes CASRRLGGSAE. The whole CDR3 protein reads CASRRLGGSAETLYF.

This clone was detected a few times. Gene names and germline refer to mouse. The read falls 4 residues short of the CDR3 end, and the missing part is taken from the germline J gene. V usage is TRBV13-3 and J usage is TRBJ1-1; 9 positions match TRBD1. The germline V gene has CDR1 NNHDY and CDR2 SYVADS. CDR3 length: 15 amino acids. After removal of 1 base from V and 0 bases from J, the junction contained 1 base not matched to a gene. CDR3 sequence: CASSDRQGANTEVFF. CDR3 bases read: TGTGCCAGCAGTGATCGACAGGGGGCAAACACA.

As to this clone: Gene names and germline refer to mouse. The read comes to an end 4 residues before the CDR3 does, leaving the germline J gene to fill in the end. V is TRBV19 and J is TRBJ2-5, with 9 bases that match TRBD2. The CDR3 runs to 16 residues. The germline gives CDR1 FNHDT, CDR2 SITEND (reference sequence). With 6 bases clipped from V and 0 bases from J, the junction kept 8 bases outside the gene matches. CDR3 DNA (partial): TGTGCCAGCACTCCACCGGGACTGGGTAACCAAGAC. The encoded protein is CASTPPGLGNQD. From start to end, the CDR3 is CASTPPGLGNQDTQYF.

This clone appeared many times. Gene names and germline match the mouse. CDR3 DNA, as far as it was read: TGTGCCAGCAGTGATCATGGGACTGGCTATGCT. It is translated as CASSDHGTGYA. The CDR3, in full, reads CASSDHGTGYAEQFF. This chain connects TRBV13-3 to TRBJ2-1, with 8 bases matching TRBD2. The CDR3 is cut off 4 residues early in the read; its end comes from the germline J gene. The germline CDR1 and CDR2 sequences are NNHDY and SYVADS. V shed 1 base, J shed 3 bases, and the junction held 3 bases outside the gene matches. The CDR3 loop spans 15 amino acids.

About this clone itself: Here the gene names and germline are mouse. The read gets to within 4 residues of the CDR3 end, and the germline J gene fills in the rest. V usage is TRBV19 and J usage is TRBJ2-1; 10 positions match TRBD2. V dropped 0 bases and J dropped 6; count of bases not matched to a gene: 3. Germline assignment: CDR1 FNHDT and CDR2 SITEND (reference sequence). CDR3 length: 15 amino acids. CDR3 protein: CASSIAGGARAEQFF. Partial CDR3 DNA: TGTGCCAGCAGTATAGCTGGGGGGGCGCGTGCT. The full variable domain, in which reference TRBV19 and TRBJ2-1 provide the parts outside the CDR3, is GGIITQTPKFLIGQEGQKLTLKCQQNFNHDTMYWYRQDSGKGLRLIYYSITENDLQKGDLSEGYDASREKKSSFSLTVTSAQKNEMAVFLCASSIAGGARAEQFFGPGTRLTVL.

This clone was seen many times. The germline and genes are mouse ones. The read terminates 4 residues before the CDR3 end, so the remaining end is supplied by the germline J gene. The V call is TRBV13-3, the J call TRBJ1-1; 9 bases align to TRBD1. Per the germline V gene, CDR1 is NNHDY and CDR2 is SYVADS. J gave up 4 bases and V 4 bases, and 5 bases lay outside the gene matches. This CDR3 has 14 residues. The covered CDR3 bases are TGTGCCAGCAGTCACAGGGGGCGCGGCACA. Protein sequence: CASSHRGRGT. The complete CDR3 reads CASSHRGRGTEVFF.

Comment on this clone: Gene names and germline match the mouse. Read coverage stops 4 residues before the CDR3 terminus; the germline J gene supplies the remainder. The V and J genes are TRBV13-2 and TRBJ2-1; D perhaps matches TRBD1 (5 bases). CDR3 size: 13 residues. The ends were cut back, 5 bases at V and 0 bases at J, with 6 bases in the middle. From germline, CDR1 is NNHNN and CDR2 SYGAGS (reference sequence). CDR3 sequence: CASGDINYAEQFF. The covered CDR3 bases are TGTGCCAGCGGGGACATTAACTATGCT.